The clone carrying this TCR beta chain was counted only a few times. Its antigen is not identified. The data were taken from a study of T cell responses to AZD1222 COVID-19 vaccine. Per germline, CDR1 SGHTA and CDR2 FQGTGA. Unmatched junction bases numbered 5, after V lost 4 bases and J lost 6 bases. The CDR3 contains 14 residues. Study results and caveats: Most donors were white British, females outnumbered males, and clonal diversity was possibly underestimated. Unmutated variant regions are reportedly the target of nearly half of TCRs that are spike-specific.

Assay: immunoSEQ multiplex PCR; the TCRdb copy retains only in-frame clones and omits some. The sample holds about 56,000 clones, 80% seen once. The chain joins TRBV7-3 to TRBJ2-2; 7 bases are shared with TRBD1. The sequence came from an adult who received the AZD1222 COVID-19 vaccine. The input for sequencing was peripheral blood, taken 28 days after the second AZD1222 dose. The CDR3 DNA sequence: TGTGCCAGCAGCTCGGGACAGCCGCCCGGGGAGCTGTTTTTT. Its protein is CASSSGQPPGELFF.